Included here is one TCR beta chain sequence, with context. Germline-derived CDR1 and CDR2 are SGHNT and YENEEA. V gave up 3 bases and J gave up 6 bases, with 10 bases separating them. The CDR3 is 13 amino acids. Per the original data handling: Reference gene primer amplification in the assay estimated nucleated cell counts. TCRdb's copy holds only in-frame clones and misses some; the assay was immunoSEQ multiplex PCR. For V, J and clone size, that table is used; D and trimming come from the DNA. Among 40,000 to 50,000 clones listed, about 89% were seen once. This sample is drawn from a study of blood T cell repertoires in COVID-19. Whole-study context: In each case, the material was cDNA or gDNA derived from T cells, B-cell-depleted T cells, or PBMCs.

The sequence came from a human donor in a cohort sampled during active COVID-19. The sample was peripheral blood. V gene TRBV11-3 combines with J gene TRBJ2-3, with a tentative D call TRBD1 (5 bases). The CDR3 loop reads CASSLQGRDTQYF. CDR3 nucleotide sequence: TGTGCCAGCAGCTTGCAGGGTAGGGATACGCAGTATTTT.